These 19 T cell receptor beta chains were sequenced from one sample in a study of human T cells and chemical hapten exposure. The time point is: patch test 3, about 24 weeks after DPC sensitization. Stated treatment: therapeutic diphenylcyclopropenone sensitization with weekly scalp DPC. Using its own MiXCR run on the RACE reads, TCRdb lists one record per CDR3 protein. The sample includes more than 85,000 distinct CDR3 sequences, approximately 36% of them seen just once. The source material was whole blood, sampled in connection with sensitization to the hapten diphenylcyclopropenone (DPC). These receptors came from a middle-aged man with alopecia areata. Some clones in this sample may be carry-over from other donors' samples.

The chain links TRBV6-5 to TRBJ1-2; D ambiguous. V lost 4 bases to trimming and J lost 4 bases, with 16 bases between them. The germline gives CDR1 MNHEY, CDR2 SVGAGI. The CDR3 runs 15 residues. Here the CDR3 reads CASSLALGNPYGYTF. Written as DNA, the CDR3 is TGTGCCAGCAGTTTGGCCCTCGGCAACCCCTATGGCTACACCTTC.

This rearrangement joins TRBV11-2 to TRBJ1-2; 8 nucleotides match TRBD1. J gave up 5 bases and V 0 bases, and 5 bases lay outside the gene matches. Germline lookup yields CDR1 SGHAT and CDR2 FQNNGV. The CDR3 runs to 15 residues. The CDR3 sequence is CASSLEAGGWYGYTF. The CDR3 DNA sequence: TGTGCCAGCAGCTTAGAAGCAGGGGGCTGGTATGGCTACACCTTC. Full variable domain (outside the CDR3, taken from reference TRBV11-2 and TRBJ1-2): EAGVAQSPRYKIIEKRQSVAFWCNPISGHATLYWYQQILGQGPKLLIQFQNNGVVDDSQLPKDRFSAERLKGVDSTLKIQPAKLEDSAVYLCASSLEAGGWYGYTFGSGTRLTVV.

The genes are TRBV27 and TRBJ2-7; 8 nucleotides align to TRBD2. The CDR3 sequence is 12 residues long. The trim removed 6 bases at V and 11 bases at J, leaving 9 bases unmatched. The germline CDR1 and CDR2 sequences are MNHEY and SMNVEV (reference sequence). The CDR3 reads CASREYGGAKYF. Written as DNA, the CDR3 is TGTGCCAGCAGGGAGTACGGGGGGGCGAAGTACTTC.

The DNA of the CDR3 is TGTGCCAGCAGCTTAGACAGGTTTGAGCAGTTCTTC. This encodes CASSLDRFEQFF. This rearrangement joins TRBV13 to TRBJ2-1; possibly TRBD1 for D (5 bases). Germline assignment: CDR1 PRHDT and CDR2 FYEKMQ (reference sequence). The CDR3 is 12 residues long. The ends were cut back, 1 base at V and 9 bases at J, with 7 bases in the middle.

This clonotype has more than one count but fewer than ten. The CDR3 region is CASSYDRDAFSGYTF. CDR3 bases: TGTGCCAGCAGCTACGACAGGGATGCCTTTAGCGGCTACACCTTC. The rearrangement uses TRBV7-2 and TRBJ1-2; 7 nucleotides match TRBD1. Per germline, CDR1 SGHTA and CDR2 FQGNSA. The J segment lost 8 bases and the V segment lost 4 bases, leaving 13 bases of the junction unmatched. The CDR3 consists of 15 residues. Based on the CDR3 plus reference TRBV7-2 and TRBJ1-2, the full variable domain is GAGVSQSPSNKVTEKGKDVELRCDPISGHTALYWYRQSLGQGLEFLIYFQGNSAPDKSGLPSDRFSAERTGGSVSTLTIQRTQQEDSAVYLCASSYDRDAFSGYTFGSGTRLTVV.

The chain employs TRBV18 and TRBJ1-1; D may be TRBD1 (5 bases). The CDR3 contains 14 residues. V lost 3 bases and J 1 base, leaving 9 bases between the germline ends. Per germline, CDR1 KGHSH and CDR2 LQKENI. The CDR3: CASSPLQENTEAFF. The CDR3 nucleotides read TGTGCCAGCTCACCCCTACAGGAGAACACTGAAGCTTTCTTT.

This clonotype has at least ten counts. The chain couples TRBV6-6 to TRBJ2-5, with 16 bases that match TRBD2. V lost 5 bases and J lost 4; bases outside the gene matches: 10. The length of the CDR3 is 18 residues. Germline V gene lookup returns CDR1 MNHNY and CDR2 SVGAGI (reference sequence). The CDR3 bases are TGTGCCAGCAGTCATCCCCGGGGACTAGCGGGAGGGATAGAGACCCAGTACTTC. It yields the protein CASSHPRGLAGGIETQYF.

This chain uses TRBV7-2 with TRBJ2-1; 14 bases fit TRBD2. This CDR3 comprises 17 residues. Germline V gene data show CDR1 as SGHTA and CDR2 as FQGNSA. J gave up 7 bases and V 0 bases, and 5 bases lay outside the gene matches. The CDR3 coding sequence is TGTGCCAGCAGCTTAGCGCCGACTAGCGGGAGGGTGAATGAGCAGTTCTTC. As protein: CASSLAPTSGRVNEQFF.

The chain joins TRBV14 to TRBJ1-2; no clear D. This CDR3 has 12 residues. Germline CDR1 and CDR2: SGHDN and FVKESK. Trimming cost V 2 bases and J 4 bases, with 5 bases left between them. The CDR3 coding sequence is TGTGCCAGCAGCCAATCGATCTATGGCTACACCTTC. Protein sequence: CASSQSIYGYTF.

This clonotype was recorded a few times. V usage is TRBV20-1 and J usage is TRBJ2-1, with 7 bases fitting TRBD2. Germline V CDR1 and CDR2: DFQATT, SNEGSKA (reference sequence). V was pared by 7 bases and J by 0 bases, with 9 bases of the junction left unmatched. The length of the CDR3 is 15 residues. CDR3 coding DNA: TGCAGTGTCGCGACTAGCCAGAGCTCCTACAATGAGCAGTTCTTC. This encodes CSVATSQSSYNEQFF.

There are a few counts of this clonotype. The chain recombines TRBV5-5 with TRBJ1-4, with 7 bases identical to TRBD1. The germline gives CDR1 SGHKS, CDR2 YYEKEE (reference sequence). The CDR3 has 15 amino acids. The junction had 6 bases not matched to a gene; V was cut back by 4 bases and J by 3 bases. CDR3 bases: TGTGCCAGCAGCGAACAGGGGAATCCTAATGAAAAACTGTTTTTT. As protein: CASSEQGNPNEKLFF.

The chain joins TRBV9 to TRBJ2-3; possibly TRBD2 for D (5 bases). Germline V gene data show CDR1 as SGDLS and CDR2 as YYNGEE. CDR3 length equals 15 residues. Trimming removed 3 bases at V and 1 base at J, with 12 bases between. Here the CDR3 reads CASSARSGGTDTQYF. The CDR3 DNA follows: TGTGCCAGCAGCGCCCGGTCCGGGGGCACAGATACGCAGTATTTT.

The rearrangement uses TRBV29-1 and TRBJ2-2; weak D call: TRBD2 (7 bases). This CDR3 has 13 residues. V lost 3 bases and J lost 5, with 10 bases in between. Germline V gene sequence: CDR1 SQVTM, CDR2 ANQGSEA. CDR3 protein: CSVEGRGTGELFF. The CDR3 DNA follows: TGCAGCGTTGAGGGGAGGGGGACCGGGGAGCTGTTTTTT.

This clonotype showed up just a few times. This sequence joins TRBV4-3 and TRBJ2-3; TRBD1 matches 9 bases. This CDR3 is built from 18 residues. V shed 5 bases, J shed 3 bases, and the junction held 15 bases outside the gene matches. CDR1 LGHNA and CDR2 YSLEER come from the germline V gene. The CDR3 bases are TGCGCCAGCAGCTCTGGACAGGGGATGTGGGAGTTGACAGATACGCAGTATTTT. As protein: CASSSGQGMWELTDTQYF.

The table lists this clonotype with a few counts. The CDR3 DNA follows: TGTGCCAGCAGTTTCCCCTTGAGGGAGCAGTTCTTC. The encoded protein is CASSFPLREQFF. The chain carries TRBV5-4 and TRBJ2-1; D is uncertain. CDR1 and CDR2 from the germline V gene are SGHNT and YYREEE (reference sequence). With 5 bases removed from V and 10 bases from J, the gap between germline ends came to 13 bases. The CDR3 spans 12 residues. Combining the CDR3 with reference TRBV5-4 and TRBJ2-1 gives the whole variable domain ETGVTQSPTHLIKTRGQQVTLRCSSQSGHNTVSWYQQALGQGPQFIFQYYREEENGRGNFPPRFSGLQFPNYSSELNVNALELDDSALYLCASSFPLREQFFGPGTRLTVL.

J is TRBJ2-3 and V is TRBV7-3; D is possibly TRBD2 (6 bases). This CDR3 region has 14 residues. The V and J ends lost 5 bases and 4 bases respectively, with 13 bases between them. In germline, CDR1 is SGHTA, CDR2 FQGTGA. The CDR3 bases are TGTGCCAGCAGCCCTGGAGGGAGATCAGATACGCAGTATTTT. Translated: CASSPGGRSDTQYF. Full variable domain (outside the CDR3, taken from reference TRBV7-3 and TRBJ2-3): GAGVSQTPSNKVTEKGKYVELRCDPISGHTALYWYRQSLGQGPEFLIYFQGTGAADDSGLPNDRFFAVRPEGSVSTLKIQRTERGDSAVYLCASSPGGRSDTQYFGPGTRLTVL.

The chain carries TRBV4-1 and TRBJ1-1; no clear D gene. Trimming stripped 0 bases from V and 0 bases from J, with 11 bases between. The CDR3 length is 16 residues. Germline values: CDR1 MGHRA, CDR2 YSYEKL. The CDR3 loop reads CASSQEGVLMNTEAFF. In nucleotides, the CDR3 is TGCGCCAGCAGCCAAGAAGGTGTTCTTATGAACACTGAAGCTTTCTTT.

This chain uses TRBV7-2 with TRBJ2-7; D gene ambiguous. The CDR3 contains 14 residues. V was clipped by 5 bases and J by 6 bases, with 17 bases between them. Per the germline V gene, CDR1 is SGHTA and CDR2 is FQGNSA. The CDR3 region is CASSPFGAEVEQYF. Here the CDR3 DNA reads TGTGCCAGCAGCCCGTTTGGTGCTGAGGTCGAGCAGTACTTC.

Only a few counts were recorded for this clonotype. The rearrangement uses TRBV11-3 and TRBJ2-5; D call uncertain. The CDR3 contains 18 residues. Trimming stripped 4 bases from V and 5 bases from J, with 26 bases between. Germline CDR1 and CDR2: SGHNT and YENEEA. CDR3 DNA: TGTGCCAGCAGCTCCCTCAATCGATGGTCCCCCGAATGGGAGACCCAGTACTTC. This gives the protein CASSSLNRWSPEWETQYF.